This T cell receptor (beta chain) was retrieved from a study of blood T cell repertoires in COVID-19 (dated by TCRdb to about 2020). Some background on the complete study: Samples covering the acute and convalescent phases of COVID-19 were provided by collaborators in the United States, Italy and Spain. Samples came from the ongoing ImmuneRACE study (first 160 participants) plus 1,254 subjects from 6 global collaborators. The dataset comprised deeply sampled blood TCRbeta repertoires from subjects exposed to, actively infected with, or recovered from COVID-19. Nearly every sample came with metadata listing a de-identified subject ID, COVID-19 status, age in years and sex. Where HLA class I and class II types were available, the types were taken from metadata supplied by the sample provider, not from assay-based typing. A freely available public database, intended as a resource for researchers studying the immune response to SARS-CoV-2, is where the repertoires were released. The prospective study material was composed of cDNA or gDNA derived from T cells, B-cell-depleted T cells, or PBMCs.

V and J are truncated by 3 bases and 3 bases respectively, leaving an intervening sequence of 9 bases. From its cysteine to its phenylalanine, the CDR3 spans 15 amino acids. Only the CDR3 part of the read is kept: 45 bases, read in frame from the first base. Sequences SNHLY (CDR1) and FYNNEI (CDR2) are obtained from the germline V gene. The paper as a whole reports these results and caveats: The quantity of clinical and demographic metadata differed by source and by participant and was supplied without curation.

One collaborating source in Seattle enrolled patients while the patients were actively infected and followed the patients over time throughout the course of disease. Whole blood was collected in K2EDTA tubes by collaborating institutions according to the institutions' own protocols. For TCRbeta analysis, collaborators shipped samples in one of three forms: frozen whole blood, isolated PBMCs, or DNA extracted from either of those sample types. TCRbeta CDR3 regions were amplified from genomic DNA using the immunoSEQ Assay, a bias-controlled multiplex PCR. The authors processed their data as follows. The number of nucleated cells in each sample was estimated by amplification of reference gene primers within the assay. To quantify the absolute abundance of each unique TCRbeta CDR3 rearrangement, sequence reads were collapsed and filtered. For each sample, productive Simpson clonality was calculated as the square root of Simpson's diversity index over productive rearrangements. The source is immuneACCESS, and TCRdb retained only in-frame sequences with V and J called. Part of the clones is not carried over; for the studies checked, unresolved V genes explain less than half of this, and the remainder is unexplained. That table supplies the V and J calls and clone size; D and trimming were determined from the DNA. The sample contains about 370,000 clones, approximately 88% of them found a single time. The ten largest clonotypes hold under 4% of the sample.

As for this clone: Its antigen is not yet known. Base quality data are lacking; no much larger clone is found one base away.

Sequenced material: peripheral blood. This TCR was recovered from a woman aged 25 to 39 with COVID-19, enrolled during active disease. Recombination connected TRBV2 to TRBJ2-6, with TRBD2 perhaps the D gene, on 5 matching bases. The CDR3 is CASSDEGGGANVLTF. The nucleotides read TGTGCCAGCAGTGATGAGGGCGGTGGGGCCAACGTCCTGACTTTC. Outside the CDR3, residues come from the reference TRBV2 and TRBJ2-6 proteins, so the full variable domain is: EPEVTQTPSHQVTQMGQEVILRCVPISNHLYFYWYRQILGQKVEFLVSFYNNEISEKSEIFDDQFSVERPDGSNFTLKIRSTKLEDSAMYFCASSDEGGGANVLTFGAGSRLTVL.